The 10 T cell receptor beta chains below all came from one sample that was sequenced in a study of T cells in Graves' hyperthyroidism and ophthalmopathy. RNA transcripts yielded amplified TCR beta CDR3 regions. The HTBI primer set was used in a first-round RT-PCR of the TCR CDR3. TCRdb processed the multiplex PCR reads anew with MiXCR; each CDR3 protein has one entry. The table has around 620,000 distinct CDR3 sequences, around 15% seen once. The sample taken for sequencing was blood. The receptors were sampled from a woman aged 25 to 39 with Graves' hyperthyroidism.

Ten or more counts support this clonotype. The V call is TRBV6-1, the J call TRBJ2-7; 7 bases are shared with TRBD1. Germline V gives CDR1 MNHNS, CDR2 SASEGT. J lost 4 bases, V lost 6 bases, and 15 bases had no gene match. CDR3 size: 16 residues. The CDR3, as DNA: TGTGCCAGCAGCCAGGGGGTAGCGAGTTGGGGGTACGAGCAGTACTTC. Translation gives CASSQGVASWGYEQYF.

The chain links TRBV4-3 to TRBJ2-5; D is perhaps TRBD1 (5 bases). In germline, CDR1 is LGHNA, CDR2 YSLEER. V shed 4 bases and J shed 1 base, with 16 bases lying between them. The CDR3 has 16 residues. The CDR3: CASSPSIGQGQETQYF. In DNA, the CDR3 is TGCGCCAGCAGCCCCTCAATAGGGCAGGGCCAAGAGACCCAGTACTTC.

Many counts were recorded for this clonotype. V usage is TRBV10-3 and J usage is TRBJ2-3; 10 nucleotides agree with TRBD2. Germline-derived CDR1 and CDR2 are ENHRY and SYGVKD. V lost 0 bases, J lost 4 bases, and 4 bases stayed unmatched. The CDR3 runs to 16 residues. The CDR3 DNA reads TGTGCCATCAGTGAGTCTAGCCTAGCGGGAGCAGATACGCAGTATTTT. Encoded protein: CAISESSLAGADTQYF.

This clonotype was counted ten times or more. The chain has TRBV28 and TRBJ1-2, with D hard to call. Germline V CDR1 and CDR2: MDHEN, SYDVKM. With 8 bases removed from V and 5 bases from J, the gap between germline ends came to 6 bases. The CDR3 length is 10 residues. The CDR3: CASGIYGYTF. The DNA for the CDR3 is TGTGCCAGCGGGATTTATGGCTACACCTTC.

This clonotype was picked up many times. The chain employs TRBV13 and TRBJ2-3; 9 bases line up with TRBD1. CDR3 length: 19 amino acids. Trimming cost V 0 bases and J 2 bases; bases outside gene matches: 12. Germline loops: CDR1 PRHDT, CDR2 FYEKMQ (reference sequence). CDR3 loop: CASSLGLKGGQGHTDTQYF. In nucleotides, the CDR3 is TGTGCCAGCAGCTTAGGCCTAAAGGGGGGACAGGGACACACAGATACGCAGTATTTT.

This clonotype was seen ten or more times. The J gene is TRBJ1-1, the V gene TRBV6-1, with TRBD1 matching over 8 bases. CDR3 size: 14 residues. The V gene's germline CDR1 is MNHNS and CDR2 SASEGT. V shed 6 bases, J shed 3 bases, and the junction held 6 bases outside the gene matches. The DNA of the CDR3 is TGTGCCAGCAGGCGGACAGGGAGGGACACTGAAGCTTTCTTT. It yields the protein CASRRTGRDTEAFF.

This clonotype was detected a few times. CDR3 sequence reads: CASRQGTSGYNEQFF. Written as DNA, the CDR3 is TGTGCCAGCAGACAGGGGACTAGCGGATACAATGAGCAGTTCTTC. The V call is TRBV28, the J call TRBJ2-1; 11 nucleotides align to TRBD2. V lost 6 bases, J lost 4 bases, and 5 bases stayed unmatched. The CDR3 loop spans 15 amino acids. Germline V CDR1 and CDR2: MDHEN, SYDVKM.

This sequence joins TRBV9 and TRBJ2-7; a weak D match, TRBD1 (5 bases). CDR1 SGDLS and CDR2 YYNGEE come from the germline V gene. Trimming removed 1 base from V and 0 bases from J, with 14 bases in between. This CDR3 spans 16 amino acids. The CDR3 DNA follows: TGTGCCAGCAGCGTAACTGGGGCAGGTAGCTCCTACGAGCAGTACTTC. This encodes CASSVTGAGSSYEQYF.

Written as DNA, the CDR3 is TGTGCCAGCAGTTTCGGACTAGCGGGAGGTTTGTACGAGCAGTACTTC. Amino acid sequence: CASSFGLAGGLYEQYF. The genes are TRBV6-1 and TRBJ2-7, with 14 nucleotides matching TRBD2. The CDR3 loop spans 16 amino acids. Germline V gene data show CDR1 as MNHNS and CDR2 as SASEGT. The ends lost 5 bases at V and 4 bases at J; junction bases unmatched: 7.

There are many counts of this clonotype. The V call is TRBV20-1, the J call TRBJ1-5; D remains unclear. Germline values: CDR1 DFQATT, CDR2 SNEGSKA (reference sequence). The CDR3 covers 16 residues. The ends were cut back, 1 base at V and 6 bases at J, with 19 bases in the middle. CDR3 bases: TGCAGTGCTAGAGTCTTAGGACCCCTGATTAGTCAGCCCCAGCATTTT. It specifies CSARVLGPLISQPQHF.